This T cell receptor beta chain was found in a study of T-cell memory formation after mild COVID-19. General observations from the study: Confirmation of SARS-CoV-2 specificity was lacking for second-wave clones peaking day 37.

TCRdb used MiXCR to reprocess the 5' RACE reads, holding one entry per CDR3 protein. The sample carries roughly 410,000 distinct CDR3 sequences, roughly a quarter recorded once. This clonotype was observed a few times. Its antigen is undetermined. Sequenced sample: PBMCs or a T cell subset sorted from them (not recorded which). The clonotype was recovered from an adult woman who had mild COVID-19 (a few samples of this study predate the infection). Cell type and time point are not known.

CDR3 DNA sequence: TGTGCCAGCAGCCTACCGGGGTCCGAAGAAAAACTGTTTTTT. The encoded protein is CASSLPGSEEKLFF. The J gene is TRBJ1-4, the V gene TRBV6-2 or TRBV6-3, with D uncertain. V was shortened by 6 bases and J by 8 bases, with 16 bases between the two germline ends. CDR1 is MNHEY, CDR2 SVGEGT, per germline. The CDR3 is made up of 14 amino acids.